The subject of this entry is one T cell receptor (beta chain). Antigen: not known. These data belong to a study of cytomegalovirus exposure and HLA in healthy donors. Overall study findings and caveats: The majority of TCR sequences were rare, yet some public TCRs appeared in many donors. It was likely that a cluster of highly shared sequence variants was a sequencing artifact. Most TCR beta V segments were productive about 87% or about 30% of the time in an earlier analysis.

The PCR used 60 Vbeta and 13 Jbeta primers. The protocol was immunoSEQ multiplex PCR, while the TCRdb copy is restricted to in-frame clones and leaves out a portion. The repertoire includes 98,000 or so clones, 60% to 85% of them detected once, and roughly 17% sits in the top ten. The source of this sequence is a man between 60 and 70 years old in good health and CMV-seropositive. The sample consisted of PBMCs.

CDR3 in DNA: TGTGCCAGCAGTTCACAGACTAGCTTCAATGAGCAGTTCTTC. It specifies CASSSQTSFNEQFF. V and J are TRBV27 and TRBJ2-1; 7 bases are shared with TRBD2. The V and J ends lost 4 bases and 6 bases, in that order; junction bases with no gene match: 6. From germline, CDR1 is MNHEY and CDR2 SMNVEV (reference sequence). This CDR3 spans 14 amino acids.